A selection of T cell receptor beta chains follows, all from one sample in a study of human T cells and chemical hapten exposure. Using its own MiXCR run on the RACE reads, TCRdb lists one record per CDR3 protein. The sample lists about 81,000 distinct CDR3 sequences, roughly 7.1% occurring once. The material sequenced was whole blood, taken in connection with sensitization to the hapten diphenylcyclopropenone (DPC). Source of these receptors: a woman aged 30 to 39 with alopecia areata. Some clones in this sample may be carry-over from other donors' samples. Both conserved end residues are part of each CDR3. D genes are given only for firm matches. Clone size, where shown, is once, few, many, or a class for clones that have expanded.

TRBV30	-	many	TRBJ1-3	TGTGCCTGGAGTGTAGGCGGACACTCTGGAAACACCATATATTTT	CAWSVGGHSGNTIYF
TRBV12-5	TRBD1	-	TRBJ2-3	TGTGCTAGTGCCGACAGGGGCTTTACAGATACGCAGTATTTT	CASADRGFTDTQYF
TRBV29-1	-	many	TRBJ2-1	TGCAGCGTTGGTGTCGGGTACGGTGAGCAGTTCTTC	CSVGVGYGEQFF
TRBV13	TRBD1	few	TRBJ1-1	TGTGCCAGCAGGACAGGGGGACTCGGCACTGAAGCTTTCTTT	CASRTGGLGTEAFF
TRBV11-1	-	many	TRBJ2-3	TGTGCCAGCAGTCTGAGAAGCACAGATACGCAGTATTTT	CASSLRSTDTQYF
TRBV18	TRBD1	many	TRBJ2-2	TGTGCCAGCCGGACAGGGAATGCGAACACCGGGGAGCTGTTTTTT	CASRTGNANTGELFF
TRBV20-1	-	many	TRBJ2-7	TGCAGTGGTAGACCCCGGACAGCACACTACGAGCAGTACTTC	CSGRPRTAHYEQYF
TRBV9	-	medium-sized	TRBJ1-3	TGTGCCAGCAGCCCTAGTCCGAAGTTGTCTGGAAACACCATATATTTT	CASSPSPKLSGNTIYF
TRBV19	-	many	TRBJ1-6	TGTGCCAGTGCCCGTTCGTCGGGACTAGGACGGGCCCTCCACTTT	CASARSSGLGRALHF
TRBV20-1	-	many	TRBJ1-3	TGCAGTGCTCCGGGAGACTCTGGAAACACCATATATTTT	CSAPGDSGNTIYF
TRBV29-1	TRBD1	-	TRBJ1-3	TGCAGCGTTACAGGGGACTCTGGAAACACCATATATTTT	CSVTGDSGNTIYF
TRBV6-6	-	many	TRBJ1-4	TGTGCCAGCAGACCCCCCGATGAAAAACTGTTTTTT	CASRPPDEKLFF
TRBV5-5	-	many	TRBJ1-3	TGTGCCAGCAGCTCAGGAGGGACTGGAAACACCATATATTTT	CASSSGGTGNTIYF
TRBV5-5	TRBD2	few	TRBJ2-2	TGTGCCAGCAGCTTGAGTGGCGAGCGGGGGGCCACCGGGGAGCTGTTTTTT	CASSLSGERGATGELFF
TRBV27	-	many	TRBJ1-2	TGTGCCATCGAGAGAGGGGAGGATCGGGAAGACTACACCTTC	CAIERGEDREDYTF
TRBV28	TRBD1	many	TRBJ2-3	TGTGCCAGCAGCCTTACAGGGGCAGATACGCAGTATTTT	CASSLTGADTQYF
TRBV4-1	-	many	TRBJ2-7	TGCGCCAGCAGTCGCTCGGGATCCCCTGAAGAGCAGTACTTC	CASSRSGSPEEQYF
TRBV3-1	-	many	TRBJ2-3	TGTGCCAGCAGCCAAAACTTTTTGGGCACAGATACGCAGTATTTT	CASSQNFLGTDTQYF